The sequence of this T cell receptor (beta chain) was determined in a study of graft-versus-host responses after intestinal transplantation. Whole-study results and caveats: Peak GvH clone levels in circulation were associated with early post-transplant HvG declines. High graft-versus-host to host-versus-graft clonal ratios were seen in allografts of patients with graft-donor T cell macrochimerism.

The germline V gene has CDR1 MDHEN and CDR2 SYDVKM. V shed 1 base and J shed 1 base, with 3 bases lying between them. The CDR3 is made up of 13 amino acids. As regards this clone: The target antigen is unknown.

Only in-frame clones appear in the TCRdb table, and some are missing; sequencing was by immunoSEQ multiplex PCR. This table holds about 120,000 clones, approximately 95% found once. The receptor's source is a human donor who received an intestinal transplant. The V gene is TRBV28, the J gene TRBJ2-3, with D unclear. The material sequenced was unstimulated CD8+ T cells sorted from spleen or lymph node cells, taken before intestinal transplant. The CDR3 region has the DNA TGTGCCAGCAGTTTATTGGGCACAGATACGCAGTATTTT. Its protein is CASSLLGTDTQYF.